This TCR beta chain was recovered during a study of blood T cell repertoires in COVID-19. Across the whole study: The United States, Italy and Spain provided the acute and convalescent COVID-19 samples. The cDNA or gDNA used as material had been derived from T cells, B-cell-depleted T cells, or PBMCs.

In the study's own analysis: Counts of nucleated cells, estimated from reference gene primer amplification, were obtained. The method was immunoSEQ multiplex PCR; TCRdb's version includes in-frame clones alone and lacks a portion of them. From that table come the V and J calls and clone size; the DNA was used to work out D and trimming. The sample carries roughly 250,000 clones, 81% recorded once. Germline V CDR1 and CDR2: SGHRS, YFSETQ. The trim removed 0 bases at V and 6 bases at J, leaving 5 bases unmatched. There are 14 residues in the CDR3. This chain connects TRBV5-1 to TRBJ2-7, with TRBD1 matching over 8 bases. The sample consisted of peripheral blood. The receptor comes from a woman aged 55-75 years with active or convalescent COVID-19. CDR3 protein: CASSLGQGMSEQYF. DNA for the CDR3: TGCGCCAGCAGCTTGGGACAGGGGATGTCCGAGCAGTACTTC.